The present entry profiles one T cell receptor beta chain with its context. V was clipped by 2 bases and J by 1 base, with 9 bases between them. Germline CDR1 is LNHDA and CDR2 is SQIVND (reference sequence). This CDR3 is built from 16 residues. As originally analysed: Reference gene primer amplification gave nucleated cell count estimates. Clones were read by immunoSEQ multiplex PCR, and TCRdb kept only the in-frame ones, dropping some. That table gives V, J and clone size, and the DNA gave D and trimming. There are some 78,000 clones in the sample; approximately 86% occur only once, and less than 5% lies in the top ten. This record comes from a study of blood T cell repertoires in COVID-19. At the level of the study: PBMCs, B-cell-depleted T cells, or T cells provided the cDNA or gDNA that made up the material.

The TCR sequence derives from a middle-aged man with active or convalescent COVID-19. V gene TRBV19 combines with J gene TRBJ1-6; D remains unclear. Material for sequencing was peripheral blood. As DNA, the CDR3 is TGTGCCAGTAGTATAATAGCGGAATCCTATAATTCACCCCTCCACTTT. Protein: CASSIIAESYNSPLHF.